This entry lists 16 T cell receptor beta chains sequenced from one sample in a study of technical replicates of blood from a handful of donors. Some clones are missing from TCRdb's copy, which holds only in-frame ones; the method was immunoSEQ multiplex PCR. The sample contains about 84,000 clones, 95% to 98% of which appear only once. The sequencing input was T cells isolated from PBMCs. These receptors were collected from a human donor in good health.

The chain combines TRBV14 with TRBJ2-5; 10 bases align to TRBD2. V shed 1 base, J shed 5 bases, and the junction held 16 bases outside the gene matches. CDR3 length equals 19 residues. Germline CDR1 is SGHDN and CDR2 is FVKESK. The CDR3 loop is CASSQGGVSGRIRRETQYF. CDR3 DNA sequence: TGTGCCAGCAGCCAAGGAGGAGTTAGCGGGAGGATAAGGAGGGAGACCCAGTACTTC.

This sequence joins TRBV5-1 and TRBJ1-5, with D possibly being TRBD1 (5 bases). V was trimmed by 0 bases and J by 1 base, leaving 5 bases between them. This CDR3 has 14 amino acids. The germline V gene has CDR1 SGHRS and CDR2 YFSETQ. The CDR3 DNA sequence: TGCGCCAGCAGCTTGGCAGGGAGCAATCAGCCCCAGCATTTT. It codes for CASSLAGSNQPQHF. Supplemented by reference TRBV5-1 and TRBJ1-5, the full variable domain reads KAGVTQTPRYLIKTRGQQVTLSCSPISGHRSVSWYQQTPGQGLQFLFEYFSETQRNKGNFPGRFSGRQFSNSRSEMNVSTLELGDSALYLCASSLAGSNQPQHFGDGTRLSIL.

The rearrangement uses TRBV5-6 and TRBJ1-3, with unresolved D. V gave up 0 bases and J gave up 0 bases, with 4 bases separating them. CDR1 is SGHDT and CDR2 is YYEEEE in the germline V gene. This CDR3 is built from 14 residues. CDR3 coding DNA: TGTGCCAGCAGCTTGGAGCCCTCTGGAAACACCATATATTTT. This encodes CASSLEPSGNTIYF.

This chain joins TRBV7-8 and TRBJ2-7; 7 positions agree with TRBD1. CDR3 length: 15 amino acids. With V trimmed by 5 bases and J by 2 bases, 9 bases remained unmatched. Looked up from germline, CDR1 is SGHVS and CDR2 is FQNEAQ. CDR3 sequence reads: CASSLPPTGPYEQYF. Written as DNA, the CDR3 is TGTGCCAGCAGCCTACCTCCGACAGGGCCCTACGAGCAGTACTTC.

The gene calls are TRBV28 and TRBJ2-5, with a possible D match to TRBD1 (6 bases). This CDR3 region has 14 residues. Germline V gene lookup returns CDR1 MDHEN and CDR2 SYDVKM. V lost 5 bases and J 7 bases, leaving 17 bases between the germline ends. CDR3 sequence (DNA): TGTGCCAGCAGTCGACCACAGGGCCCAGCGACCCAGTACTTC. Translating gives CASSRPQGPATQYF.

As concerns this clone: One end of the junction fails to match germline, which may point to a read error. This rearrangement joins TRBV7-7 to TRBJ2-5; 9 bases match TRBD2. The CDR3 sequence is 18 residues long. Per germline, CDR1 SSHAT and CDR2 FNYEAQ (reference sequence). The CDR3 here is CASSLGASGVPLQETQYF. The CDR3 DNA follows: TGTGCTAGCAGCTTAGGGGCTAGCGGGGTTCCCCTCCAAGAGACCCAGTACTTC.

In this sample, this clone turned up once. The chain has TRBV2 and TRBJ1-1; 9 positions agree with TRBD1. The ends lost 4 bases at V and 1 base at J; junction bases unmatched: 4. The germline V gene encodes CDR1 SNHLY and CDR2 FYNNEI. The CDR3 runs 15 residues. The CDR3 sequence: CASSAWGQGNTEAFF. The CDR3 nucleotides read TGTGCCAGCAGTGCCTGGGGACAGGGGAACACTGAAGCTTTCTTT.

The chain has TRBV4-1 and TRBJ1-5; TRBD1 might be the D (6 bases). Trimming shortened V by 3 bases and J by 4 bases, and 13 bases separated the two germline ends. Germline values: CDR1 MGHRA, CDR2 YSYEKL. The CDR3 runs 15 residues. The CDR3 nucleotides are TGCGCCAGCAGCCAGGGACACTTGATGAATCAGCCCCAGCATTTT. Translating gives CASSQGHLMNQPQHF.

This CDR3 reads CATRLSGGSSGANVLTF. Written as DNA, the CDR3 is TGTGCCACCAGGCTCTCGGGGGGGAGCTCTGGGGCCAACGTCCTGACTTTC. V gene TRBV15 combines with J gene TRBJ2-6; 8 bases line up with TRBD2. Germline CDR1 is LNHNV and CDR2 is YYDKDF (reference sequence). V lost 6 bases and J lost 0; bases outside the gene matches: 7. This CDR3 contains 17 residues.

This chain joins TRBV30 and TRBJ2-7; D is possibly TRBD2 (6 bases). The CDR3 loop spans 15 amino acids. V was cut by 0 bases and J by 0 bases, with 12 bases left in between. Germline-derived CDR1 and CDR2 are GTSNPN and SVGIG (reference sequence). Written as DNA, the CDR3 is TGTGCCTGGAGTGTAATTCGAGCGGGCTCCTACGAGCAGTACTTC. Amino acid sequence: CAWSVIRAGSYEQYF. Drawing the rest from reference TRBV30 and TRBJ2-7, the complete variable domain is SQTIHQWPATLVQPVGSPLSLECTVEGTSNPNLYWYRQAAGRGLQLLFYSVGIGQISSEVPQNLSASRPQDRQFILSSKKLLLSDSGFYLCAWSVIRAGSYEQYFGPGTRLTVT.

The chain has TRBV7-9 and TRBJ1-1, with TRBD1 as a possible D gene (5 bases). The V gene's germline CDR1 is SEHNR and CDR2 FQNEAQ (reference sequence). CDR3 length: 14 amino acids. Trimming shortened V by 5 bases and J by 3 bases, and 13 bases separated the two germline ends. The DNA of the CDR3 is TGTGCCAGCAGCGCTCCGGGGGGGGACACTGAAGCTTTCTTT. Protein sequence: CASSAPGGDTEAFF.

V and J are TRBV5-7 and TRBJ2-1, with D maybe TRBD2 (5 bases). TRBV5-7 belongs to the ORF category, with a function that is uncertain. The CDR3 spans 15 residues. Trimming removed 1 base from V and 8 bases from J, with 16 bases in between. The CDR3 loop is CASSLLILAVHEQFF. The CDR3 nucleotides are TGTGCCAGCAGCTTGTTAATCCTAGCAGTCCATGAGCAGTTCTTC.

The rearrangement links TRBV30 to TRBJ2-2; 8 positions agree with TRBD2. After removal of 3 bases from V and 4 bases from J, the junction contained 7 bases not matched to a gene. The CDR3 covers 15 residues. CDR1 is GTSNPN, CDR2 SVGIG, per germline (reference sequence). CDR3 protein: CAWRTIAGRTGELFF. The DNA for the CDR3 is TGTGCCTGGAGGACCATAGCGGGGCGCACCGGGGAGCTGTTTTTT.

This rearrangement joins TRBV5-1 to TRBJ1-4, with a tentative D call TRBD1 (5 bases). The V gene's germline CDR1 is SGHRS and CDR2 YFSETQ. V lost 1 base and J 1 base, leaving 14 bases between the germline ends. This CDR3 spans 17 amino acids. The CDR3 DNA sequence: TGCGCCAGCAGCTTGACCCCTCATCAGGGAACTAATGAAAAACTGTTTTTT. The encoded protein is CASSLTPHQGTNEKLFF.

The chain is built from TRBV29-1 and TRBJ2-7, with D maybe TRBD1 (6 bases). CDR1 and CDR2 (germline): SQVTM, ANQGSEA. The CDR3 totals 14 residues. Deletions cut 4 bases from V and 2 bases from J, with 15 bases between. CDR3 protein: CSVVVLGGPYEQYF. The CDR3 DNA is TGCAGCGTTGTGGTCCTAGGGGGACCCTACGAGCAGTACTTC.

The V call is TRBV18, the J call TRBJ2-5; weak D call: TRBD2 (6 bases). This CDR3 is 13 amino acids long. Per germline, CDR1 KGHSH and CDR2 LQKENI. Trimming left V 3 bases short and J 4 bases short, with 9 bases between. The DNA for the CDR3 is TGTGCCAGCTCACCCGGGACTGCAGAGACCCAGTACTTC. This codes for CASSPGTAETQYF.